What follows are 10 T cell receptor beta chains derived from one specimen sequenced in a study of post-analysis software for immune sequencing data. Whole-study results and caveats: Patients had higher frequencies than controls of five or six TRBV segments, including TRBV5-6, TRBV5-1 and TRBV20-1.

Prepared libraries of TCR beta cDNA carried unique molecular identifiers. MiXCR was run by TCRdb on the PCR reads, yielding one entry per CDR3 protein. The top ten hold about 4.5% of the sample, which has 650,000 to 850,000 distinct CDR3 sequences, around 50% seen once. Their antigens are not known. Sequencing was done on a sample of blood. The origin of the receptors is a girl aged 10 to 17 with multiple sclerosis.

This clonotype was picked up a small number of times. The V and J genes are TRBV7-3 and TRBJ2-5; TRBD1 agrees at 8 bases. Near its end, the DNA agrees better with TRBJ2-7, so the J call may be wrong. This CDR3 is 14 amino acids long. The germline V gene has CDR1 SGHTA and CDR2 FQGTGA. The CDR3 loop reads CASSLGGQGLEQYF. In nucleotides, the CDR3 is TGTGCCAGCAGCTTAGGCGGACAGGGCCTCGAGCAGTACTTC.

This clonotype came up a few times. This chain uses TRBV5-1 with TRBJ2-1; 8 nucleotides line up with TRBD1. Germline V gene sequence: CDR1 SGHRS, CDR2 YFSETQ. The CDR3 runs to 14 residues. Unmatched junction bases numbered 5, after V lost 2 bases and J lost 7 bases. The CDR3 reads CASSFQGARNEQFF. CDR3 DNA sequence: TGCGCCAGCAGCTTTCAGGGGGCGCGAAATGAGCAGTTCTTC.

This rearrangement joins TRBV29-1 to TRBJ2-3, with D maybe TRBD1 (6 bases). This CDR3 region has 16 residues. CDR1 SQVTM and CDR2 ANQGSEA come from the germline V gene. The V gene lost 5 bases and the J gene lost 2 bases, with 20 bases spanning the gap. CDR3 in DNA: TGCAGCGTTCTTTACAGGACAGTAATCCACACAGATACGCAGTATTTT. Translation gives CSVLYRTVIHTDTQYF.

The rearrangement uses TRBV29-1 and TRBJ2-1, with a possible D match to TRBD2 (7 bases). V was shortened by 3 bases and J by 5 bases, with 17 bases between the two germline ends. From germline, CDR1 is SQVTM and CDR2 ANQGSEA. The CDR3 contains 15 residues. Here the CDR3 reads CSVDSCGGADNEQFF. In DNA form, the CDR3 reads TGCAGCGTTGATTCCTGCGGGGGCGCGGACAATGAGCAGTTCTTC.

The chain carries TRBV27 and TRBJ2-4; 7 bases align to TRBD1. CDR3 size: 17 residues. The V gene's germline CDR1 is MNHEY and CDR2 SMNVEV (reference sequence). V shed 2 bases and J 0 bases; nucleotides not matched to a gene: 7. For the CDR3, the DNA is TGTGCCAGCAGTTTAAACCAGGGGGAAGGAGCCAAAAACATTCAGTACTTC. As protein: CASSLNQGEGAKNIQYF.

V and J are TRBV10-3 and TRBJ2-7; no firm D call. The DNA matches TRBJ2-5 better at its end, which makes the J call doubtful. CDR3 length: 12 residues. CDR1 and CDR2 (germline): ENHRY, SYGVKD. The CDR3 protein is CAISAELETQYF. In nucleotides, the CDR3 is TGTGCCATCAGTGCAGAATTAGAGACCCAGTACTTC.

This clonotype was seen just once. The chain couples TRBV10-3 to TRBJ2-5; the match to TRBD2 covers 10 bases. The CDR3 is made up of 17 amino acids. The germline V gene has CDR1 ENHRY and CDR2 SYGVKD. V gave up 3 bases and J gave up 1 base; unmatched junction bases: 8. Here the CDR3 DNA reads TGTGCCATCAGTGAAACTCCCAGCGGGGGGGCCCAAGAGACCCAGTACTTC. Translation: CAISETPSGGAQETQYF.

This chain uses TRBV29-1 with TRBJ2-5; either TRBD1 or TRBD2 may fit D (5 bases each). The better agreement between TRBJ2-7 and the DNA end casts doubt on the J call. CDR3 length: 12 residues. Per the germline V gene, CDR1 is SQVTM and CDR2 is ANQGSEA. CDR3 loop: CSVGGITDEQYF. CDR3 sequence (DNA): TGCAGCGTTGGGGGGATTACCGACGAGCAGTACTTC.

The chain uses TRBV29-1 and TRBJ1-5; possibly TRBD1 for D (5 bases). The CDR3 runs to 13 residues. In germline, CDR1 is SQVTM, CDR2 ANQGSEA. Trimming stripped 6 bases from V and 5 bases from J, with 14 bases between. The CDR3 is CSVAAGLDQPQHF. CDR3 sequence (DNA): TGCAGCGTAGCGGCAGGGCTCGATCAGCCCCAGCATTTT.

The chain recombines TRBV7-9 with TRBJ2-4, with D possibly TRBD1 on 7 matching bases. Germline CDR1 is SEHNR and CDR2 is FQNEAQ (reference sequence). The V end lost 5 bases, the J end lost 1 base, and 18 bases lay between the germline ends. The CDR3 has 17 amino acids. The CDR3 here is CASSHGGGLKAKNIQYF. CDR3 coding DNA: TGTGCCAGCAGCCATGGAGGGGGCTTGAAGGCCAAAAACATTCAGTACTTC.